This T cell receptor beta chain derives from a study of T cell clonality in common variable immunodeficiency. Study observations and caveats: Fewer deletions and N-nucleotide insertions were reportedly seen in common variable immunodeficiency TCR beta sequences.

V shed 6 bases and J 5 bases; nucleotides not matched to a gene: 1. CDR3 length: 12 amino acids. Germline lookup yields CDR1 DFQATT and CDR2 SNEGSKA (reference sequence). This clone has a count of ten or more. The antigen is not known. The DNA ends 3 residues before the CDR3 does, and the rest of the CDR3 is filled in from the germline J gene. Sequenced by immunoSEQ multiplex PCR; TCRdb stores in-frame clones only, minus some. In total the sample includes 35,000 to 50,000 clones, none of them seen once. The V call is TRBV20-1, the J call TRBJ1-5; 10 positions match TRBD1. The sequence came from a person aged 18-70 years in good health. Sequenced: peripheral blood mononuclear cells. The sequenced CDR3 bases are TGCAGTGCAGGACAGGGGGATCAGCCC. Protein: CSAGQGDQP. The full CDR3 is CSAGQGDQPQHF.